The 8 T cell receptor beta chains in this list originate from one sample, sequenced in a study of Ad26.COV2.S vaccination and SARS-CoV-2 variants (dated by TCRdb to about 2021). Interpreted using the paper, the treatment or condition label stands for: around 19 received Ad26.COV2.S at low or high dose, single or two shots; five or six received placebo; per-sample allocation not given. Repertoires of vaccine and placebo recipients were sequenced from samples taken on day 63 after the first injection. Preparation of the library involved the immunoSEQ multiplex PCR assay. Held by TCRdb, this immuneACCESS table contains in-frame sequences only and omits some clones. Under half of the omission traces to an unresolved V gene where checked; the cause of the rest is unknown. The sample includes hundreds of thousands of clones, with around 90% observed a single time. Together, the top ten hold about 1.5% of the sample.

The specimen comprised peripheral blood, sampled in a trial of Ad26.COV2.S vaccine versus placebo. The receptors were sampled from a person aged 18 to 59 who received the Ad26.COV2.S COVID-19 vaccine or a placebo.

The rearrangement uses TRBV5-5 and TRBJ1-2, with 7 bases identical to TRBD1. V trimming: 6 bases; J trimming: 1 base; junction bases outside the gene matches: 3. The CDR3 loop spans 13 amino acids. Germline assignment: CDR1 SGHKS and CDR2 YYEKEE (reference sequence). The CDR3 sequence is CASTRGGNYGYTF. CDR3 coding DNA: TGTGCCAGCACCAGGGGGGGTAACTATGGCTACACCTTC.

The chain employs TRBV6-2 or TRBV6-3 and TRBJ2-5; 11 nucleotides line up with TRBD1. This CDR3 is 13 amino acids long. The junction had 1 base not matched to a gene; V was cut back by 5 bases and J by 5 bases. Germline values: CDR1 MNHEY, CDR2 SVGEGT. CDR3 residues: CASSRDRGETQYF. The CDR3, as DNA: TGTGCCAGCAGTCGGGACAGGGGGGAGACCCAGTACTTC.

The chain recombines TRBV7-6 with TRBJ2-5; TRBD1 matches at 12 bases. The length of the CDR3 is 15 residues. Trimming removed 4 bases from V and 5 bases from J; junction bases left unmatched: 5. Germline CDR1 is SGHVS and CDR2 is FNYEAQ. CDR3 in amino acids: CASSWGQGAKETQYF. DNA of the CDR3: TGTGCCAGCAGCTGGGGACAGGGGGCGAAGGAGACCCAGTACTTC.

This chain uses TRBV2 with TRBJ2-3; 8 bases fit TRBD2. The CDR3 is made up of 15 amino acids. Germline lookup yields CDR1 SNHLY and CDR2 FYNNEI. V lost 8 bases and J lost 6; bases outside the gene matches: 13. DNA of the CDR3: TGTGCCAGCTCAAATCGAGTAGCGGGACCGGATACGCAGTATTTT. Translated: CASSNRVAGPDTQYF.

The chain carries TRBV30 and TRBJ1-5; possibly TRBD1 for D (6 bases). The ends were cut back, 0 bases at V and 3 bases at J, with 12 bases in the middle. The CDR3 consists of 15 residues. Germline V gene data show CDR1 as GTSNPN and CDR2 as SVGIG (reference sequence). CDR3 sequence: CAWSVRGAVNQPQHF. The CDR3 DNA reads TGTGCCTGGAGTGTACGGGGGGCCGTCAATCAGCCCCAGCATTTT.

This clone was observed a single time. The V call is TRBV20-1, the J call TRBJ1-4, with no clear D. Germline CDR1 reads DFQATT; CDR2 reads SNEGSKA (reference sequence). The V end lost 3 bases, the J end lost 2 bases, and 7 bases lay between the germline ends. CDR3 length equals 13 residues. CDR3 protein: CSASGGTNEKLFF. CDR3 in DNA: TGCAGTGCTAGTGGTGGGACTAATGAAAAACTGTTTTTT.

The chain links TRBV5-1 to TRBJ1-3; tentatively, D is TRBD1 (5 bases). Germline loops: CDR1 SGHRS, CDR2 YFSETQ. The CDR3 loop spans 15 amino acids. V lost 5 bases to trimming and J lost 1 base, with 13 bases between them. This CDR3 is CASSTGGTSGNTIYF. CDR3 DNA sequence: TGCGCCAGCAGTACGGGGGGAACATCTGGAAACACCATATATTTT.

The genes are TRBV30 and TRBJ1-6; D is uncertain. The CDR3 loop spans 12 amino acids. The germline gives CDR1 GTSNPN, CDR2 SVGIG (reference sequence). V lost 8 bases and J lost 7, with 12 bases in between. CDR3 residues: CARKLGNSPLHF. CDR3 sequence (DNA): TGTGCCCGGAAACTCGGAAATTCACCCCTCCACTTT.